This is a list of T cell receptor beta chains from one sample in a study of shared clonotypes between healthy human individuals. Sequencing used immunoSEQ multiplex PCR; TCRdb keeps in-frame clones, though not all of them. The sample consists of 2 million to 2.5 million clones, 85% to 95% of them appearing once. The sequenced sample was naive CD4+ T cells from PBMCs. These receptors originate from a young man in good health. Some clones in this sample may be carry-over from other donors' samples. Each CDR3 is given with its conserved first and last residue. The D gene is left open where the match is weak. Size is stated for part of the rows, as once, few or many counts, or as a class when the clone is expanded.

>TRBV7-8|-|TRBJ1-1|once
TGTGCCAGCAGCTTAGCGCAGGGAGGGTCTGCTTTCTTT
CASSLAQGGSAFF
>TRBV7-9|-|TRBJ2-6|-
TGTGCCAGCAGCGAGCTATACTCTGGGGCCAACGTCCTGACTTTC
CASSELYSGANVLTF
>TRBV5-1|-|TRBJ2-3|-
TGCGCCAGCAGCTTGGTTTTTTGGGACAACACAGATACGCAGTATTTT
CASSLVFWDNTDTQYF
>TRBV10-1|TRBD1|TRBJ1-2|-
TGCGCCAGCAGCGAGACAGGGGCCTATGGCTACACCTTC
CASSETGAYGYTF
>TRBV7-3|-|TRBJ2-7|-
TGTGCCAGCAGGGTCACAGGGAGCTACGAGCAGTACTTC
CASRVTGSYEQYF
>TRBV7-2|TRBD2|TRBJ2-1|once
TGTGCCAGCAGCTTAGCGCCGGGGAGGGCCGCCAATGAGCAGTTCTTC
CASSLAPGRAANEQFF
>TRBV28|-|TRBJ2-7|-
TGTGCCAGCAGTCTAAGGGGTAACTCCTACGAGCAGTACTTC
CASSLRGNSYEQYF
>TRBV28|-|TRBJ2-2|once
TGTGCCAGCACCCGGGAGGACAGGGACACCGGGGAGCTGTTTTTT
CASTREDRDTGELFF
>TRBV4-2|TRBD2|TRBJ2-1|-
TGTGCCAGCAGCCAACCTACTAGCGGGAGGTCCTACAATGAGCAGTTCTTC
CASSQPTSGRSYNEQFF
>TRBV6-1|TRBD2|TRBJ2-5|-
TGTGCCAGCAGTGAAGCGGGAGGGCCGTGGGAGACCCAGTACTTC
CASSEAGGPWETQYF
>TRBV15|TRBD1|TRBJ1-2|-
TGTGCCACCAGCAGATCTGGGACAGGGATTAACTATGGCTACACCTTC
CATSRSGTGINYGYTF
>TRBV7-3|-|TRBJ2-3|-
TGTGCCAGCAGCCTCCAGGGTGGGACAGATACGCAGTATTTT
CASSLQGGTDTQYF
>TRBV5-6|-|TRBJ2-7|-
TGTGCCAGCAGCTTTAAGGCAGCCGTAGAGGGGCAGTACTTC
CASSFKAAVEGQYF
>TRBV18|-|TRBJ2-7|-
TGTGCCAGCTCCCCTACCTACCAGGGATCTTACGAGCAGTACTTC
CASSPTYQGSYEQYF